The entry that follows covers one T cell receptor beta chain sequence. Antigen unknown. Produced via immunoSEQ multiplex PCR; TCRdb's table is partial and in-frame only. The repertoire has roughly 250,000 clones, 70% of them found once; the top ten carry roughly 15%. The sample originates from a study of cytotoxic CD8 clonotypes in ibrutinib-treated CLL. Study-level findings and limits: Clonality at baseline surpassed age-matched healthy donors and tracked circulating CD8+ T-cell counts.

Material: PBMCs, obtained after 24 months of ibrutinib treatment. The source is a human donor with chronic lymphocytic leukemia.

The CDR3: CASRPGSGGQPQHF. DNA of the CDR3: TGTGCCAGCAGGCCGGGATCTGGGGGTCAGCCCCAGCATTTT. The chain uses TRBV2 and TRBJ1-5, with D possibly matching TRBD1 (5 bases). V lost 6 bases, J lost 6 bases, and 15 bases lay in between. Germline assignment: CDR1 SNHLY and CDR2 FYNNEI. This CDR3 is built from 14 residues.